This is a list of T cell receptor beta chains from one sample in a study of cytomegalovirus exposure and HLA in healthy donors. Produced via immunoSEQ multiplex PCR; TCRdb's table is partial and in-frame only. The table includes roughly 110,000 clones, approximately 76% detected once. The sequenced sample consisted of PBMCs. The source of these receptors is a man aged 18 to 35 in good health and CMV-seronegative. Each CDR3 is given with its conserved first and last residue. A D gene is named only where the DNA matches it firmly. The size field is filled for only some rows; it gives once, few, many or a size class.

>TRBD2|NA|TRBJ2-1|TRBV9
TGTGCCAGCAGCGAACGACTAGCGGGTCGGGATGAGCAGTTCTTC
CASSERLAGRDEQFF
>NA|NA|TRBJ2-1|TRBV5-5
TGTGCCAGCAGCTTGGGCCTACCCTACAATGAGCAGTTCTTC
CASSLGLPYNEQFF
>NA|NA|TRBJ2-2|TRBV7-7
TGTGCTAGCAGCCCGGGTGGGGAGCTGTTTTTT
CASSPGGELFF
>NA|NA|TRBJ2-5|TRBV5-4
TGTGCCAGCAGTTTTAGGACTTACCAAGAGACCCAGTACTTC
CASSFRTYQETQYF
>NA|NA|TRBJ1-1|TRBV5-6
TGTGCCAGCAGCTTGCTCGGGGGAACTGAAGCTTTCTTT
CASSLLGGTEAFF
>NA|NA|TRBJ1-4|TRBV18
TGTGCCAGCTCTCCCGCCGAGGGGAGGTATGATGAAAAACTGTTTTTT
CASSPAEGRYDEKLFF
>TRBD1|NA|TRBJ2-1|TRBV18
TGTGCCAGCTCACCCCGGACAGGGGCCTACAATGAGCAGTTCTTC
CASSPRTGAYNEQFF
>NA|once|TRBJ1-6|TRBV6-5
TGTGCCAGCAGTTCAACAGGAATAATTTCACCCCTCCACTTT
CASSSTGIISPLHF
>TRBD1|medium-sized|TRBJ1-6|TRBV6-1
TGTGCCAGCAGCCGCGACAGGGAAAATTCACCCCTCCACTTT
CASSRDRENSPLHF
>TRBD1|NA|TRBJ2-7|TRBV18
TGTGCCAGCTCACAGACAGGGGATCGTGGCGAGCAGTACTTC
CASSQTGDRGEQYF
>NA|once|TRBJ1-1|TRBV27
TGTGCCAGCAGCAGGACAGCAAACACTGAAGCTTTCTTT
CASSRTANTEAFF
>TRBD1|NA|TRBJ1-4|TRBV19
TGTGCCAGTAGTATATCACAGGGGGGAAATGAAAAACTGTTTTTT
CASSISQGGNEKLFF
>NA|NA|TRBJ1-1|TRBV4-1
TGCGCCAGCAGCCAAGATCCCGGAGATAGCGCTTTCTTT
CASSQDPGDSAFF
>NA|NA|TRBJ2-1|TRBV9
TGTGCCAGCAGCGTTGGGCGGGGCTTCTACAATGAGCAGTTCTTC
CASSVGRGFYNEQFF
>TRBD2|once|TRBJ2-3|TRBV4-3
TGCGCCAGCAGCCAACGATCGCGGGGGGGGCCAGATACGCAGTATTTT
CASSQRSRGGPDTQYF
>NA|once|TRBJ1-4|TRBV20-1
TGCAGTGCTAGAGATACTAAAAAACTGTTTTTT
CSARDTKKLFF
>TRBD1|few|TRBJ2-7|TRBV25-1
TGTGCCAGCAGTGACCGCTACAGGGGCCGCCCGGGCGAGCAGTACTTC
CASSDRYRGRPGEQYF
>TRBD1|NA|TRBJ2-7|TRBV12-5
TGTGCTAGTGCCAGGGACAGGACCTACGAGCAGTACTTC
CASARDRTYEQYF